This TCR beta chain was sequenced in a study of spatial heterogeneity in lung cancer. Study summary: Donors were around 70 untreated early-stage non-small cell lung cancer patients. Study-level findings and limits: Compared with follow-up, resection was when ubiquitous expanded tumor TCRs appeared in blood more.

Every TCR cDNA molecule bore a unique molecular identifier. TCRdb reanalysed the 5' RACE reads using MiXCR and keeps one entry per CDR3 protein. The sample yields tens of thousands of distinct CDR3 sequences, roughly 5.6% seen once. Sample time point: blood at routine non-recurrence follow-up after resection. No cell sorting; template was whole RNA from tumor, lung tissue or PBMC. This CDR3 has 15 amino acids. The germline V gene has CDR1 ENHRY and CDR2 SYGVKD. V gave up 3 bases and J gave up 7 bases, with 18 bases separating them. This clonotype was recorded at least ten times. Its antigen is still unknown.

The TCR was taken from a male donor with early-stage non-small cell lung cancer. V is TRBV10-3 and J is TRBJ1-1, with D maybe TRBD1 (5 bases). This specimen was PBMCs, taken at follow-up. CDR3 protein: CAISEQSGFGGEAFF. CDR3 DNA: TGTGCCATCAGTGAACAATCAGGGTTTGGTGGTGAAGCTTTCTTT.